This entry lists 27 T cell receptor beta chains sequenced from one sample in a study of metastatic and nonmetastatic thyroid tumors. There were no patients who had received any treatment before thyroid surgery. TCRdb ran MiXCR on the PCR reads. Of roughly 46,000 clones in the sample, about 25% were seen once. The sequenced sample was blood. Source of these receptors: a male donor with papillary thyroid cancer or a benign thyroid nodule (not recorded which). Some clones in this sample may be carry-over from other donors' samples.

This clone appeared many times. This chain connects TRBV11-2 to TRBJ2-7; unclear D gene. Germline assignment: CDR1 SGHAT and CDR2 FQNNGV. Trimming stripped 0 bases from V and 1 base from J, with 13 bases between. The CDR3 runs to 16 residues. CDR3 sequence reads: CASSLDRPGSSYEQYF. The DNA for the CDR3 is TGTGCCAGCAGCTTAGATCGCCCAGGCTCATCCTACGAGCAGTACTTC.

The chain recombines TRBV6-2 or TRBV6-3 with TRBJ1-1; 7 nucleotides match TRBD1. CDR3 length: 15 amino acids. The V gene end was trimmed by 2 bases and the J gene end by 5 bases; junction bases not matched to a gene: 8. Germline V lookup: CDR1 MNHEY, CDR2 SVGEGT. For the CDR3, the DNA is TGTGCCAGCAGTTACGGGGCAGGGGGAAGAACTGAAGCTTTCTTT. Amino acid sequence: CASSYGAGGRTEAFF.

This clone came up many times. The chain employs TRBV5-1 and TRBJ2-5; 11 bases agree with TRBD2. The germline V gene encodes CDR1 SGHRS and CDR2 YFSETQ. Trimming removed 0 bases from V and 4 bases from J; junction bases left unmatched: 8. The CDR3 consists of 17 residues. The CDR3 DNA reads as TGCGCCAGCAGCTTGGCCTCGGTTCTAGCGGGAGGAGAGACCCAGTACTTC. Its protein is CASSLASVLAGGETQYF.

V usage is TRBV7-2 and J usage is TRBJ2-1; 10 nucleotides agree with TRBD2. The CDR3 has 15 amino acids. The germline CDR1 and CDR2 sequences are SGHTA and FQGNSA. Trimming cost V 6 bases and J 7 bases; bases outside gene matches: 9. CDR3 coding DNA: TGTGCCAGCAGGCTAGCGGGAGCGGGACGAAATGAGCAGTTCTTC. The encoded protein is CASRLAGAGRNEQFF.

By sample share, this clone is medium-sized (0.01 to 0.1%). CDR3 amino acids: CASSPQGAGYEQYF. The CDR3 bases are TGTGCCAGTAGTCCCCAGGGGGCGGGCTACGAGCAGTACTTC. This chain joins TRBV19 and TRBJ2-7; 8 positions match TRBD1. The ends lost 5 bases at V and 3 bases at J; junction bases unmatched: 6. Germline assignment: CDR1 LNHDA and CDR2 SQIVND (reference sequence). The CDR3 length is 14 residues. Full variable domain (missing parts from reference TRBV19 and TRBJ2-7): DGGITQSPKYLFRKEGQNVTLSCEQNLNHDAMYWYRQDPGQGLRLIYYSQIVNDFQKGDIAEGYSVSREKKESFPLTVTSAQKNPTAFYLCASSPQGAGYEQYFGPGTRLTVT.

This clone was seen at least ten times. The chain combines TRBV19 with TRBJ2-4, with a weak D call TRBD2 (6 bases). This CDR3 is 15 amino acids long. V dropped 5 bases and J dropped 7 bases, with 18 bases sitting between them. Per the germline V gene, CDR1 is LNHDA and CDR2 is SQIVND (reference sequence). CDR3 sequence: CASSSQGPAGNIQYF. CDR3 nucleotides: TGTGCCAGTAGTTCTCAGGGACCAGCGGGCAACATTCAGTACTTC.

The rearrangement uses TRBV11-2 and TRBJ1-3; D uncertain. The germline V and J ends were trimmed by 5 bases and 4 bases, with 6 bases remaining between them. The CDR3 extends over 12 amino acids. Germline V CDR1 and CDR2: SGHAT, FQNNGV. Here the CDR3 reads CASSRLGNTIYF. The CDR3 DNA sequence: TGTGCCAGCAGCCGCTTAGGAAACACCATATATTTT.

The CDR3 is CSAGYGEGSTVTQYF. The CDR3 bases are TGCAGTGCGGGGTACGGGGAGGGTAGTACTGTTACGCAGTATTTT. The chain has TRBV20-1 and TRBJ2-3; TRBD2 aligns across 7 bases. The CDR3 sequence is 15 residues long. Germline V gene data show CDR1 as DFQATT and CDR2 as SNEGSKA (reference sequence). J was trimmed by 8 bases and V by 6 bases; bases with no gene match: 17.

The J gene is TRBJ2-7, the V gene TRBV7-2; 7 bases are a match to TRBD1. Per germline, CDR1 SGHTA and CDR2 FQGNSA. The CDR3 has 13 residues. J gave up 5 bases and V 8 bases, and 9 bases lay outside the gene matches. CDR3 in DNA: TGTGCCAGCGGAACCAGGGGGAGTCACGAGCAGTACTTC. Translated, it gives CASGTRGSHEQYF.

By frequency in the sample, this clone is medium-sized. The chain couples TRBV19 to TRBJ2-4; possibly TRBD2 for D (5 bases). Germline values: CDR1 LNHDA, CDR2 SQIVND (reference sequence). V gave up 3 bases and J gave up 5 bases, with 8 bases separating them. This CDR3 contains 13 residues. This CDR3 is CASSILEENIQYF. The CDR3, as DNA: TGTGCCAGTAGTATCTTGGAGGAAAACATTCAGTACTTC.

The sample holds many counts of this clone. This sequence joins TRBV2 and TRBJ2-4; D remains unclear. This CDR3 spans 13 amino acids. Germline values: CDR1 SNHLY, CDR2 FYNNEI. The germline V and J ends were trimmed by 1 base and 11 bases, with 12 bases remaining between them. CDR3 bases: TGTGCCAGCAGTGAAGAAGGGCTCCTGTTTCAGTACTTC. Protein product: CASSEEGLLFQYF.

This clone was detected only once. V and J are TRBV5-1 and TRBJ2-1; D not certain. V shed 4 bases and J shed 1 base, with 15 bases lying between them. This CDR3 region has 16 residues. Germline lookup yields CDR1 SGHRS and CDR2 YFSETQ. The CDR3 here is CASSLVPRSSYNEQFF. The CDR3 region has the DNA TGCGCCAGCAGCCTGGTTCCCCGGTCGTCCTACAATGAGCAGTTCTTC.

The rearrangement links TRBV7-2 to TRBJ2-7; perhaps TRBD2 as D (5 bases). The germline V gene encodes CDR1 SGHTA and CDR2 FQGNSA. The CDR3 contains 14 residues. Trimming left V 1 base short and J 6 bases short, with 13 bases between. The CDR3 nucleotides are TGTGCCAGCAGCTTAGATCCCTTGAGCGGCGAGCAGTACTTC. Its protein is CASSLDPLSGEQYF.

This clone was recorded at least ten times. The chain uses TRBV6-1 and TRBJ1-1, with D possibly being TRBD1 (6 bases). The CDR3 covers 13 residues. The ends were cut back, 7 bases at V and 4 bases at J, with 13 bases in the middle. CDR1 and CDR2 from the germline V gene are MNHNS and SASEGT. CDR3 sequence: CASTKGESTEAFF. The CDR3 DNA is TGTGCCAGCACCAAGGGGGAGTCCACTGAAGCTTTCTTT.

The chain couples TRBV5-8 to TRBJ2-5; 9 bases are a match to TRBD1. The CDR3 runs to 15 residues. V shed 4 bases, J shed 2 bases, and the junction held 6 bases outside the gene matches. CDR1 is SGHTS, CDR2 YDEGEE, per germline. The CDR3 loop reads CASSQTTGGQETQYF. For the CDR3, the DNA is TGTGCCAGCAGCCAGACGACAGGGGGTCAAGAGACCCAGTACTTC. The full variable domain, in which reference TRBV5-8 and TRBJ2-5 provide the parts outside the CDR3, is EAGVTQSPTHLIKTRGQQATLRCSPISGHTSVYWYQQALGLGLQFLLWYDEGEERNRGNFPPRFSGRQFPNYSSELNVNALELEDSALYLCASSQTTGGQETQYFGPGTRLLVL.

In this sample, this clone is medium-sized. The chain links TRBV19 to TRBJ1-2, with 7 nucleotides matching TRBD1. CDR1 is LNHDA, CDR2 SQIVND, per germline (reference sequence). The CDR3 has 13 residues. The V gene end was trimmed by 5 bases and the J gene end by 3 bases; junction bases not matched to a gene: 3. The CDR3 sequence: CASSGGQYYGYTF. The CDR3 DNA sequence: TGTGCCAGTAGTGGGGGACAGTACTATGGCTACACCTTC.

This clone has ten or more counts. The chain employs TRBV11-1 and TRBJ2-3; 11 bases fit TRBD1. This CDR3 is built from 15 residues. The germline V gene has CDR1 SGHAT and CDR2 FQDESV (reference sequence). Trimming took 5 bases from V and 6 from J; bases not matched to a gene: 7. The CDR3 nucleotides read TGTGCCAGCAGCCCCGGACAGGGGGCACGGGATACGCAGTATTTT. It translates to CASSPGQGARDTQYF.

V usage is TRBV20-1 and J usage is TRBJ2-3; 10 bases map to TRBD2. Germline values: CDR1 DFQATT, CDR2 SNEGSKA (reference sequence). This CDR3 region has 17 residues. V shed 2 bases and J 3 bases; nucleotides not matched to a gene: 11. CDR3 protein: CSARPARSLAGTDTQYF. Here the CDR3 DNA reads TGCAGTGCTAGACCCGCTCGATCACTAGCGGGAACAGATACGCAGTATTTT.

This clone was counted at least ten times. J is TRBJ2-7 and V is TRBV6-5; D unclear. The CDR3 totals 17 residues. Trimming removed 2 bases from V and 2 bases from J, with 19 bases in between. Germline CDR1 MNHEY, CDR2 SVGAGI. The CDR3 sequence: CASSYPLMGGATYEQYF. For the CDR3, the DNA is TGTGCCAGCAGTTACCCGCTGATGGGCGGAGCGACCTACGAGCAGTACTTC.

The table lists this clone with many counts. The chain couples TRBV10-3 to TRBJ2-3; a weak D match, TRBD1 (7 bases). CDR3 length: 13 residues. The V gene lost 4 bases and the J gene lost 5 bases, with 10 bases spanning the gap. The germline V gene encodes CDR1 ENHRY and CDR2 SYGVKD. The CDR3 region has the DNA TGTGCCATCAGTGGCCAGGGGGGAGATACGCAGTATTTT. Its translation is CAISGQGGDTQYF.

The chain has TRBV7-6 and TRBJ1-4; D is unresolved. CDR3 size: 12 residues. V was shortened by 3 bases and J by 5 bases, with 4 bases between the two germline ends. Looked up from germline, CDR1 is SGHVS and CDR2 is FNYEAQ. The CDR3 protein is CASSFGNEKLFF. In DNA form, the CDR3 reads TGTGCCAGCAGCTTTGGGAATGAAAAACTGTTTTTT.

Worth noting for this clone: A read error may produce the germline difference seen at one junction end. The chain recombines TRBV7-6 with TRBJ1-5; a possible D gene is TRBD1 (5 bases). This CDR3 is built from 14 residues. CDR1 is SGHVS, CDR2 FNYEAQ, per germline. CDR3 sequence: CASSLGESHQPQHF. CDR3 bases: TGTGCCAGCAGCTTGGGGGAAAGTCATCAGCCTCAGCATTTT.

By frequency in the sample, this clone is medium-sized. The rearrangement joins TRBV18 to TRBJ2-7; perhaps TRBD1 as D (6 bases). Trimming took off 5 bases at V and 2 bases at J, with 16 bases between the two ends. The CDR3 length is 15 residues. Germline-derived CDR1 and CDR2 are KGHSH and LQKENI. In DNA form, the CDR3 reads TGTGCCAGCTCAGTATCAGGGGCAGGCCCCTACGAGCAGTACTTC. This encodes CASSVSGAGPYEQYF.

This clone was seen repeatedly, ten times or more. This rearrangement joins TRBV5-1 to TRBJ1-2; D is perhaps TRBD1 (6 bases). Trimming removed 0 bases at V and 0 bases at J, with 6 bases between. Germline V gene data show CDR1 as SGHRS and CDR2 as YFSETQ. CDR3 length: 14 residues. For the CDR3, the DNA is TGCGCCAGCAGCTTGGGGGACACTAACTATGGCTACACCTTC. Encoded protein: CASSLGDTNYGYTF.

This clone was counted ten times or more. The V gene is TRBV28, the J gene TRBJ1-5; TRBD1 aligns across 9 bases. Germline V gives CDR1 MDHEN, CDR2 SYDVKM. CDR3 length equals 18 residues. V lost 8 bases to trimming and J lost 1 base; unmatched junction nucleotides: 15. In DNA, the CDR3 is TGTGCCAGCCACGATACTCCGGGACAGGGAGGAAGCAATCAGCCCCAGCATTTT. As protein: CASHDTPGQGGSNQPQHF.

This sequence joins TRBV14 and TRBJ2-7, with 9 bases aligning to TRBD1. The CDR3 runs to 21 residues. Trimming took 0 bases from V and 6 from J; bases not matched to a gene: 24. The germline gives CDR1 SGHDN, CDR2 FVKESK. In nucleotides, the CDR3 is TGTGCCAGCAGCCAAGACTCTCACCCTGTCTACCGGGACAGGGTATTTCGCGAGCAGTACTTC. Residues: CASSQDSHPVYRDRVFREQYF.

This clone was found many times. This chain links TRBV20-1 with TRBJ1-1; TRBD1 agrees at 9 bases. CDR1 and CDR2 (germline): DFQATT, SNEGSKA (reference sequence). With V trimmed by 5 bases and J by 3 bases, 13 bases remained unmatched. This CDR3 spans 16 amino acids. Here the CDR3 reads CSAPDTGGAGDTEAFF. The CDR3 DNA is TGCAGTGCTCCCGATACAGGGGGCGCAGGGGACACTGAAGCTTTCTTT.